The 20 T cell receptor beta chains in this list originate from one sample, sequenced in a study of T-cell memory formation after mild COVID-19. MiXCR, run by TCRdb on the 5' RACE reads, gives a single entry per CDR3 protein. The repertoire holds approximately 300,000 distinct CDR3 sequences, about 16% seen once, with roughly 20% in the top ten. Sequencing was performed on PBMCs or a T cell subset sorted from them (not recorded which). These TCRs come from a young man who had mild COVID-19 (a few samples of this study predate the infection). Cell type and time point are not known.

This clonotype has just a few counts. This chain connects TRBV5-1 to TRBJ2-3; D perhaps matches TRBD1 (6 bases). This CDR3 has 15 amino acids. The germline V and J ends were trimmed by 1 base and 3 bases, with 12 bases remaining between them. Per the germline V gene, CDR1 is SGHRS and CDR2 is YFSETQ. For the CDR3, the DNA is TGCGCCAGCAGCTTGTCACTGGGGGCAACAGATACGCAGTATTTT. Protein: CASSLSLGATDTQYF.

This clonotype was observed a few times. This chain joins TRBV5-1 and TRBJ2-3; D gene uncertain. The germline V gene encodes CDR1 SGHRS and CDR2 YFSETQ. This CDR3 is built from 14 residues. Deletions cut 4 bases from V and 4 bases from J, with 13 bases between. The CDR3, as DNA: TGCGCCAGCAGCCCGGCCTTAGCTCCAGATACGCAGTATTTT. This translates into CASSPALAPDTQYF. Drawing the rest from reference TRBV5-1 and TRBJ2-3, the complete variable domain is KAGVTQTPRYLIKTRGQQVTLSCSPISGHRSVSWYQQTPGQGLQFLFEYFSETQRNKGNFPGRFSGRQFSNSRSEMNVSTLELGDSALYLCASSPALAPDTQYFGPGTRLTVL.

The chain recombines TRBV5-1 with TRBJ2-1; TRBD2 matches 8 bases. Germline CDR1 SGHRS, CDR2 YFSETQ. V shed 4 bases and J 4 bases; nucleotides not matched to a gene: 7. The CDR3 extends over 15 amino acids. Written as DNA, the CDR3 is TGCGCCAGCAGCATGCGGGGGGCCAAATACAATGAGCAGTTCTTC. Translating gives CASSMRGAKYNEQFF.

This clonotype was seen many times. The CDR3 here is CASSLAGGGSGYTF. DNA for the CDR3: TGTGCCAGCAGCTTAGCCGGCGGGGGGAGTGGCTACACCTTC. This chain joins TRBV7-2 and TRBJ1-2; possible D gene TRBD1, 5 bases. CDR3 length: 14 residues. Trimming removed 0 bases from V and 7 bases from J, with 12 bases in between. Germline lookup yields CDR1 SGHTA and CDR2 FQGNSA. Combining the CDR3 with reference TRBV7-2 and TRBJ1-2 gives the whole variable domain GAGVSQSPSNKVTEKGKDVELRCDPISGHTALYWYRQSLGQGLEFLIYFQGNSAPDKSGLPSDRFSAERTGGSVSTLTIQRTQQEDSAVYLCASSLAGGGSGYTFGSGTRLTVV.

This clonotype was seen a handful of times. The rearrangement links TRBV5-1 to TRBJ1-4; D is perhaps TRBD1 (6 bases). The CDR3 runs 20 residues. Germline V CDR1 and CDR2: SGHRS, YFSETQ. The V and J ends lost 0 bases and 2 bases respectively, with 23 bases between them. The CDR3 sequence is CASSLAWGAAPGRTNEKLFF. CDR3 DNA sequence: TGCGCCAGCAGCTTGGCCTGGGGGGCCGCTCCAGGGCGGACTAATGAAAAACTGTTTTTT.

The sample holds many counts of this clonotype. The gene calls are TRBV12-3 or TRBV12-4 and TRBJ1-5; D is undetermined. The CDR3 totals 13 residues. V was clipped by 4 bases and J by 4 bases, with 8 bases between them. CDR3 sequence: CASSSLRNQPQHF. The CDR3 region has the DNA TGTGCCAGCAGTTCACTCAGGAATCAGCCCCAGCATTTT.

This clonotype was counted many times. The chain joins TRBV7-2 to TRBJ2-5; 10 nucleotides agree with TRBD2. Germline values: CDR1 SGHTA, CDR2 FQGNSA. J lost 1 base, V lost 3 bases, and 2 bases had no gene match. This CDR3 spans 15 amino acids. CDR3 nucleotide sequence: TGTGCCAGCAGCTTTGAGCGGGGGGGCCAAGAGACCCAGTACTTC. This gives the protein CASSFERGGQETQYF.

The CDR3 here is CASSLKTSAYNEQFF. Here the CDR3 DNA reads TGTGCCAGCAGCTTAAAGACTAGCGCCTACAATGAGCAGTTCTTC. The V gene is TRBV7-2, the J gene TRBJ2-1; 8 nucleotides line up with TRBD2. J was trimmed by 2 bases and V by 2 bases; bases with no gene match: 2. CDR1 is SGHTA and CDR2 is FQGNSA in the germline V gene. CDR3 length: 15 amino acids.

This clonotype was observed many times. The chain joins TRBV5-1 to TRBJ1-1; 7 bases match TRBD1. V gave up 2 bases and J gave up 3 bases; unmatched junction bases: 16. This CDR3 contains 18 residues. The V gene's germline CDR1 is SGHRS and CDR2 YFSETQ. The CDR3 here is CASSFWGTDRARDTEAFF. DNA of the CDR3: TGCGCCAGCAGCTTCTGGGGCACCGACAGGGCGAGGGACACTGAAGCTTTCTTT. The full variable domain, its missing parts supplied by reference TRBV5-1 and TRBJ1-1, is KAGVTQTPRYLIKTRGQQVTLSCSPISGHRSVSWYQQTPGQGLQFLFEYFSETQRNKGNFPGRFSGRQFSNSRSEMNVSTLELGDSALYLCASSFWGTDRARDTEAFFGQGTRLTVV.

This chain links TRBV12-3 or TRBV12-4 with TRBJ1-4; TRBD1 is a possible D gene (5 bases). Trimming took 3 bases from V and 7 from J, leaving 12 bases between them. The CDR3 consists of 14 residues. The DNA of the CDR3 is TGTGCCAGCAGTTTTGGCGGGGCCGGTGAAAAACTGTTTTTT. This encodes CASSFGGAGEKLFF.

This clonotype was picked up a small number of times. V and J are TRBV3-2 and TRBJ1-4. TRBV3-2 is a pseudogene. CDR3 size: 15 residues. The CDR3, as DNA: TGTGCCAGCAGCCAGTTTCAGCGCTGGTGGGAAAAACTGTTTTTT. It yields the protein CASSQFQRWWEKLFF.

The rearrangement uses TRBV6-5 and TRBJ2-3; no definite D call. This CDR3 has 13 residues. CDR1 and CDR2 from the germline V gene are MNHEY and SVGAGI. Trimming pared 5 bases from V and 6 bases from J, leaving 12 bases between. The DNA of the CDR3 is TGTGCCAGCAGTCCCGTAGTGGGCGATACGCAGTATTTT. This codes for CASSPVVGDTQYF.

As DNA, the CDR3 is TGTGCCAGCAGCGTAGACGCGGGTCCGAACACCGGGGAGCTGTTTTTT. It codes for CASSVDAGPNTGELFF. The rearrangement links TRBV9 to TRBJ2-2; the D gene is possibly TRBD2 (5 bases). This CDR3 has 16 residues. The V gene lost 0 bases and the J gene lost 0 bases, with 9 bases spanning the gap. Germline-derived CDR1 and CDR2 are SGDLS and YYNGEE.

This clonotype has a handful of counts. V usage is TRBV6-2 or TRBV6-3 and J usage is TRBJ2-1; the D gene is possibly TRBD2 (5 bases). Germline V gene data show CDR1 as MNHEY and CDR2 as SVGEGT. Trimming left V 6 bases short and J 3 bases short, with 12 bases between. The CDR3 runs 14 residues. The CDR3 nucleotides are TGTGCCAGCAGCGAACGGACTGGCTACAATGAGCAGTTCTTC. This codes for CASSERTGYNEQFF.

This clonotype was detected a few times. CDR3 nucleotide sequence: TGTGCCACCAGCAGAGAAGTCGGATTCCCTGGGGCCAACGTCCTGACTTTC. As protein: CATSREVGFPGANVLTF. The chain is built from TRBV15 and TRBJ2-6, with unresolved D. V dropped 0 bases and J dropped 2 bases, with 11 bases sitting between them. Per germline, CDR1 LNHNV and CDR2 YYDKDF (reference sequence). This CDR3 comprises 17 residues.

This clonotype was seen a handful of times. The chain has TRBV10-3 and TRBJ2-1; TRBD1 matches 7 bases. With 8 bases clipped from V and 5 bases from J, the junction kept 6 bases outside the gene matches. The CDR3 totals 13 residues. The germline V gene encodes CDR1 ENHRY and CDR2 SYGVKD. For the CDR3, the DNA is TGTGCCATCGGACAGGACCCTGACAATGAGCAGTTCTTC. This sequence encodes CAIGQDPDNEQFF.

This clonotype was counted at least ten times. The V call is TRBV24-1, the J call TRBJ2-1, with 9 bases that match TRBD2. CDR1 and CDR2 from the germline V gene are KGHDR and SFDVKD. This CDR3 contains 15 residues. Trimming cost V 7 bases and J 8 bases; bases outside gene matches: 11. CDR3 residues: CATRMGGSGGYEQFF. CDR3 sequence (DNA): TGTGCCACCAGGATGGGTGGGAGCGGGGGGTATGAGCAGTTCTTC.

This rearrangement joins TRBV7-9 to TRBJ2-7; TRBD1 matches 9 bases. Germline CDR1 SEHNR, CDR2 FQNEAQ (reference sequence). This CDR3 region has 16 residues. Trimming removed 5 bases from V and 3 bases from J; junction bases left unmatched: 11. Here the CDR3 reads CASSTIDRGRVYEQYF. Written as DNA, the CDR3 is TGTGCCAGCAGCACAATCGACAGGGGGAGAGTCTACGAGCAGTACTTC.

This clonotype was seen a few times. This sequence joins TRBV7-2 and TRBJ2-3; tentatively, D is TRBD2 (6 bases). Germline CDR1 and CDR2: SGHTA and FQGNSA. Trimming left V 3 bases short and J 6 bases short, with 13 bases between. The CDR3 totals 14 residues. In nucleotides, the CDR3 is TGTGCCAGCAGCTTCTGGGACTCCATCGATACGCAGTATTTT. Its translation is CASSFWDSIDTQYF.

This clonotype turned up a few times. The chain couples TRBV4-3 to TRBJ1-1; D may be TRBD1 (5 bases). CDR1 and CDR2 from the germline V gene are LGHNA and YSLEER. With 4 bases removed from V and 3 bases from J, the gap between germline ends came to 15 bases. The CDR3 length is 15 residues. CDR3: CASSPGGTVDTEAFF. CDR3 DNA sequence: TGCGCCAGCAGCCCTGGCGGGACGGTCGACACTGAAGCTTTCTTT.